The 9 T cell receptor beta chains presented below share a single source sample, sequenced in a study of memory CD4+ T cells and cytomegalovirus serostatus. Single viable CD3+CD4+CD8-CD45RO+ cells were sorted as the memory CD4+ T cells. TCRdb's copy holds only in-frame clones and misses some; the assay was immunoSEQ multiplex PCR. The sample has approximately 52,000 clones; roughly 78% are singletons. Sequenced sample: memory CD4+ T cells from blood. Receptors originate from an adult in good health and CMV-seronegative.

The gene calls are TRBV2 and TRBJ2-3, with D unclear. This CDR3 region has 12 residues. The germline V gene has CDR1 SNHLY and CDR2 FYNNEI. V lost 1 base, J lost 11 bases, and 10 bases lay in between. CDR3 residues: CASSEGSRRQYF. The CDR3 bases are TGTGCCAGCAGTGAAGGCAGCCGTCGGCAGTATTTT.

The chain carries TRBV13 and TRBJ2-6, with TRBD1 as a possible D gene (5 bases). Trimming stripped 8 bases from V and 1 base from J, with 12 bases between. The germline CDR1 and CDR2 sequences are PRHDT and FYEKMQ (reference sequence). The CDR3 sequence is 15 residues long. For the CDR3, the DNA is TGTGCCAGCGGCAGGGCACAATCTGGGGCCAACGTCCTGACTTTC. This translates into CASGRAQSGANVLTF.

The chain couples TRBV5-1 to TRBJ2-7; 7 bases map to TRBD1. The germline V gene encodes CDR1 SGHRS and CDR2 YFSETQ. V was pared by 0 bases and J by 2 bases, with 8 bases of the junction left unmatched. The CDR3 spans 16 residues. The chain's CDR3 is CASSLGGQPNTYEQYF. CDR3 coding DNA: TGCGCCAGCAGCTTGGGGGGACAGCCCAATACCTACGAGCAGTACTTC.

The J gene is TRBJ1-6, the V gene TRBV10-3; 7 bases match TRBD1. Trimming removed 7 bases from V and 6 bases from J; junction bases left unmatched: 3. CDR3 length: 13 residues. Germline loops: CDR1 ENHRY, CDR2 SYGVKD. The CDR3 DNA is TGTGCCATCAACCGGGACAGTAATTCACCCCTCCACTTT. This sequence encodes CAINRDSNSPLHF.

The V gene is TRBV7-2, the J gene TRBJ2-3; 8 bases agree with TRBD2. Per the germline V gene, CDR1 is SGHTA and CDR2 is FQGNSA. Losses at the gene ends were 3 bases for V and 2 bases for J; bases not matched to a gene: 10. The CDR3 extends over 17 amino acids. CDR3 sequence (DNA): TGTGCCAGCAGCTTCAGCCCACAACTAGCGGACACAGATACGCAGTATTTT. Amino acids: CASSFSPQLADTDTQYF. The full variable domain, with the rest looked up from reference TRBV7-2 and TRBJ2-3, is GAGVSQSPSNKVTEKGKDVELRCDPISGHTALYWYRQSLGQGLEFLIYFQGNSAPDKSGLPSDRFSAERTGGSVSTLTIQRTQQEDSAVYLCASSFSPQLADTDTQYFGPGTRLTVL.

J is TRBJ2-7 and V is TRBV6-6; the match to TRBD1 covers 9 bases. J was trimmed by 5 bases and V by 6 bases; bases with no gene match: 2. This CDR3 region has 12 residues. The germline V gene encodes CDR1 MNHNY and CDR2 SVGAGI (reference sequence). DNA for the CDR3: TGTGCCAGCAGAAGGACAGGGGACGAGCAGTACTTC. It translates to CASRRTGDEQYF.

The chain is built from TRBV6-1 and TRBJ1-1; D ambiguous. Trimming removed 8 bases at V and 1 base at J, with 5 bases between. CDR1 is MNHNS and CDR2 is SASEGT in the germline V gene. CDR3 size: 11 residues. The CDR3 bases are TGTGCCAGCTATGAGAACACTGAAGCTTTCTTT. Protein: CASYENTEAFF.

The rearrangement joins TRBV2 to TRBJ1-2, with D tentatively TRBD1 (6 bases). Between the trimmed V and J ends, which lost 6 bases and 8 bases, there was a span of 16 bases. The germline V gene encodes CDR1 SNHLY and CDR2 FYNNEI. CDR3 size: 13 residues. DNA of the CDR3: TGTGCCAGCAGAGGTACAGGGTTTGTCGGCTACACCTTC. It yields the protein CASRGTGFVGYTF.

This chain joins TRBV28 and TRBJ1-2; tentative D call: TRBD1 (5 bases). The CDR3 spans 15 residues. The germline V gene encodes CDR1 MDHEN and CDR2 SYDVKM. Trimming took 6 bases from V and 2 from J, leaving 16 bases between them. Written as DNA, the CDR3 is TGTGCCAGCAGCCCCCCCAGCAGGGCCAACTATGGCTACACCTTC. The encoded protein is CASSPPSRANYGYTF.